The entry that follows covers one TCR beta chain sequence. Its antigen is undetermined. The germline CDR1 and CDR2 sequences are SGHRS and YFSETQ. V was clipped by 0 bases and J by 10 bases; unmatched bases: 7. The CDR3 is made up of 15 amino acids. This sample is part of a study of T cell responses to AZD1222 COVID-19 vaccine. Findings and caveats of the study: Among vaccine-associated CD4 TCRs, coverage spanned spike, with dominance at 160-218 and 743-854. Baseline serostatus was positive in only a handful of AZD1222 recipients. No day 14 peak samples; only post-peak repertoires were characterized.

TCRdb's copy holds only in-frame clones and misses some; the assay was immunoSEQ multiplex PCR. The sample comprises more than 70,000 clones, about 88% of which are singletons, and about 13% rests with the top ten. The source is an adult in good health. Sequencing used peripheral blood, obtained on day 0 of AZD1222 vaccination. The chain employs TRBV5-1 and TRBJ2-1; TRBD2 matches at 10 bases. The CDR3 sequence: CASSLATSGVFEQFF. The CDR3 bases are TGCGCCAGCAGCTTGGCCACTAGCGGGGTCTTCGAGCAGTTCTTC.